The 4 T cell receptor beta chains below all came from one sample that was sequenced in a study of regulatory T cells in long-lasting Graves disease (dated by TCRdb to the early 2020s). Per the publication, the time point label means: persistent/refractory GD, antithyroid drugs over 5 years with positive TRAb. For both TCR sequencing and RNA sequencing, RNA was extracted from PBMCs using TRIzol. Receptor amplification or capture employed multiplex PCR. Sequenced on an Illumina HiSeq 4000. To build TCR beta libraries, CDR3 regions were amplified by Arm-PCR using iRepertoire HTBI primers. TCRdb ran its own pipeline on the public reads, namely fastp trimming at Q25 and MiXCR clone calling, and kept in-frame beta chains. Duplicate CDR3 protein sequences are folded into a single record with the most common DNA and genes. The sample data list 650,000 to 850,000 distinct CDR3 sequences, and 25% to 35% of these were observed just once. The top ten clonotypes cover around 42% of the sample.

The sequenced sample was peripheral blood mononuclear cells (PBMCs), obtained when the disease was refractory, from a patient treated with antithyroid drugs. These receptors were collected from a female donor with Graves disease.

V is TRBV9 and J is TRBJ1-5; 10 nucleotides line up with TRBD1. The CDR3 covers 15 residues. Germline V lookup: CDR1 SGDLS, CDR2 YYNGEE. The junction had 8 bases not matched to a gene; V was cut back by 6 bases and J by 5 bases. CDR3 sequence: CASTKGDRGDQPQHF. In nucleotides, the CDR3 is TGTGCCAGCACAAAAGGGGACAGGGGAGATCAGCCCCAGCATTTT.

The chain links TRBV10-1 to TRBJ1-1; unclear D gene. This CDR3 is 13 amino acids long. CDR1 and CDR2 (germline): WNHNN, SYGVQD (reference sequence). The V end was cut by 3 bases, the J end by 3 bases, with 8 bases between. CDR3 coding DNA: TGCGCCAGCAGTGAAGAAGGGTACACTGAAGCTTTCTTT. Its translation is CASSEEGYTEAFF.

The J gene is TRBJ2-7, the V gene TRBV2, with a possible D match to TRBD2 (5 bases). V lost 8 bases and J 2 bases, leaving 16 bases between the germline ends. Germline CDR1 SNHLY, CDR2 FYNNEI. The CDR3 covers 14 residues. CDR3 bases: TGTGCCAGCTCACCAATCCCGGAGGCCTACGAGCAGTACTTC. It codes for CASSPIPEAYEQYF.

V and J are TRBV20-1 and TRBJ1-2; 7 bases are a match to TRBD1. With 5 bases clipped from V and 6 bases from J, the junction kept 6 bases outside the gene matches. The CDR3 has 12 residues. Germline V gene data show CDR1 as DFQATT and CDR2 as SNEGSKA (reference sequence). The CDR3 bases are TGCAGTGCTCGACAGGGACGGGATGGCTACACCTTC. As protein: CSARQGRDGYTF.